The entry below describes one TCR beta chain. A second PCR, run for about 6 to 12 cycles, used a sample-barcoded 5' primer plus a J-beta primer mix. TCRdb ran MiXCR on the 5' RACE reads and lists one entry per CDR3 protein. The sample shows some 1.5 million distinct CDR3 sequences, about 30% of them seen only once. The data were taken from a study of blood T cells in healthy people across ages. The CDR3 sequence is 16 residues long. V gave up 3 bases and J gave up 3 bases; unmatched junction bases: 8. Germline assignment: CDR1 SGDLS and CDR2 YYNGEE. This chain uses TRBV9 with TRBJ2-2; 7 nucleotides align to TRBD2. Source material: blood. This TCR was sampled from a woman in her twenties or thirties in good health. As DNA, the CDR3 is TGTGCCAGCAGCGACTCACTAGCGAAGGACACCGGGGAGCTGTTTTTT. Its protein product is CASSDSLAKDTGELFF.